Given below is one TCR beta chain in context. The target of this receptor is not known. No base quality information exists; no much larger clone differs at one position. The treatment or condition label for this specimen denotes: roughly 10-day PBMC culture with coronavirus spike peptide pools or control peptides (ViraFEST assay). The ViraFEST assay, used in the study, expanded antigen-specific T cells with peptide pools and then identified the expanded clonotypes through TCR sequencing. The convalescent patients' positive SARS-CoV-2 PCR tests were from March to December 2020, which was before the Alpha, Beta and Delta variants emerged in the United States. Two million PBMCs per well were cultured in IMDM with approximately 5.5% human AB serum and roughly 9.3 IU/ml IL-2, plus 10 ug/ml peptide pools. On days 3 and 7, half of the culture medium was replaced with fresh IL-2-containing medium. CD4+ T cells were isolated after roughly eleven days of culture through negative selection using the EasySep CD4+ T cell isolation kit. PBMCs were separated from whole blood using Ficoll-Paque Plus gradient centrifugation and then either used fresh or cryopreserved at -140C. Each culture condition was generally run in triplicate wells.

This record belongs to a study of vaccination and CD4 T cells after COVID-19 (dated by TCRdb to the early 2020s). In the study overall: Every convalescent patient had a positive nasal swab PCR test for SARS-CoV-2, with mild disease in about 9 patients and severe disease in one. In the convalescent cohort there were six males and four females, among whom were two Hispanic individuals, seven Caucasians, two Asians and one multiracial person. The cultures were stimulated with overlapping spike peptide pools from SARS-CoV-2 and from the common cold coronaviruses HCoV-NL63, HCoV-OC43 and HCoV-229E. The spike-specific CD4+ TCR repertoire was compared before and after mRNA vaccination in approximately ten COVID-19 convalescent patients and a handful of infection-naive healthy vaccine recipients. Two doses of either the Pfizer-BioNTech BNT162b2 vaccine (n=8) or the Moderna mRNA-1273 vaccine (n=2) were administered to participants. Post-COVID blood samples were collected from convalescent patients a median of approximately 100 days after diagnosis, with a range of roughly 30 to 161 days. The time from the second vaccine dose to post-vaccine blood sampling had a median of roughly 77 days and ranged from about 12 to 250 days. Control cultures used a CEFX viral epitope pool as positive control, an HIV-1 Nef peptide pool as negative control, or no peptide. Overall study results and their limits: Among convalescent patients, a median roughly 90% of the SARS-CoV-2-reactive clones seen after vaccination appeared only after vaccination, which suggests priming specific to the vaccine. Relatively few convalescent patients were included in the study, and early timepoints after natural infection were not analyzed. The median number of SARS-CoV-2-reactive clonotypes rose from 20 to 25 after infection to a few dozen after vaccination, but the change was not significant. In convalescent patients, nearly all vaccine-specific clones (304 of 307) were found to be mono-reactive for SARS-CoV-2 spike rather than cross-reactive with common cold coronaviruses.

Library preparation used PCR. DNA from cultured CD4+ T cells underwent TCR sequencing with the Oncomine TCR Beta short-read assay at the Johns Hopkins FTIC core. The QIAamp micro DNA kit was used to extract genomic DNA from the cultured CD4+ T cells. Oncomine TCR Beta libraries from cultured CD4+ T cells were pooled using unique dual indexes and sequenced on an Illumina iSeq 100. As for the original processing: Non-productive sequences were removed, and CDR3s not starting with C, not ending with F or W, or shorter than 7 amino acids were discarded. Antigen-specific clonotypes were identified using the MANAFEST web application through comparison of peptide-stimulated wells with reference and other culture wells. To be called positive, a clone needed an FDR below 0.05, an odds ratio above 5, and a productive frequency above 0.1% in at least two of three replicate wells. Cross-reactive clonotypes were defined as significantly expanded in both SARS-CoV-2 spike wells and at least one common cold coronavirus spike condition. Similarity between CDR3 sequences was evaluated in R version 3.6.1 using Levenshtein distances (stringdist) and unrooted phylogenetic trees (ape). In-frame beta chains were kept once TCRdb had trimmed the public reads at Q25 with fastp and called clones with MiXCR. One record per CDR3 amino acid sequence lists the most common genes and DNA. None of the V and J calls come from the authors' own analysis; TCRdb made them. Within this sample are more than 9,000 distinct CDR3 sequences, with about 38% of them counted one time only. The ten biggest clones cover about 22% of the sample.

The source material was cultured CD4+ T cells from blood. This receptor was taken from a human donor with COVID-19.

The DNA sequence is as follows: TGTGCCAGCAGGAAGACAGGGGTATACGGCTACACCTTC. Its protein product is CASRKTGVYGYTF. The rearrangement combines TRBV6-4 with TRBJ1-2; a stretch of 8 junction bases matches TRBD1. From the germline V gene, CDR1 is MRHNA and CDR2 is SNTAGT. Its CDR3 holds 13 amino acids, cysteine through phenylalanine. CDR3 DNA is the only sequence kept; it has 39 bases, read in frame from the first base. After removal of 6 bases from V and 8 bases from J, the junction retains 8 bases not matched to a gene.